The rows below give T cell receptor beta chains drawn from one sample of a study of blood T cell repertoires in COVID-19. TCRdb keeps only in-frame clones here, not all; method: immunoSEQ multiplex PCR. The table records roughly 220,000 clones, approximately 81% of them present only once. The sequencing input was peripheral blood. These receptors all come from a man aged 45 to 65 who had recovered from COVID-19. CDR3s include the opening cysteine and the closing phenylalanine or tryptophan. Each record gives: CDR3 protein, CDR3 DNA, clone size, V gene, D gene, J gene. The D gene is left open where the match is weak. A clone size is listed for some rows: how often the clone was seen (once, few, many), or a class if it is expanded.

CDR3: CASTLDRVTEAFF
DNA: TGTGCCAGCACCCTAGACAGGGTCACTGAAGCTTTCTTT
size: NA
V: TRBV28
D: TRBD1
J: TRBJ1-1

CDR3: CASRSGRALGEQYF
DNA: TGTGCCAGCAGAAGCGGGAGGGCCCTTGGAGAGCAGTACTTC
size: NA
V: TRBV6-5
D: TRBD2
J: TRBJ2-7

CDR3: CASRATWGDATNEKLFF
DNA: TGTGCCAGCAGAGCCACGTGGGGGGATGCAACTAATGAAAAACTGTTTTTT
size: NA
V: TRBV27
D: NA
J: TRBJ1-4

CDR3: CASSLSGGRANEQFF
DNA: TGTGCCAGCAGCTTAAGTGGCGGGAGGGCGAATGAGCAGTTCTTC
size: NA
V: TRBV7-8
D: TRBD2
J: TRBJ2-1

CDR3: CASSPRGRRPSTDTQYF
DNA: TGTGCCAGTAGTCCCAGGGGCCGCCGTCCTAGCACAGATACGCAGTATTTT
size: few
V: TRBV19
D: NA
J: TRBJ2-3

CDR3: CASSQEDRVSQPQHF
DNA: TGCGCCAGCAGCCAGGAGGACAGGGTGAGTCAGCCCCAGCATTTT
size: NA
V: TRBV4-1
D: TRBD1
J: TRBJ1-5

CDR3: CASSQGPTRQAYNEQFF
DNA: TGTGCCAGCAGCCAAGGACCAACTAGGCAGGCCTACAATGAGCAGTTCTTC
size: NA
V: TRBV3-1/TRBV3-2
D: NA
J: TRBJ2-1

CDR3: CASRGGQGNLLGANVLTF
DNA: TGTGCCAGCAGGGGAGGACAGGGGAACCTATTGGGGGCCAACGTCCTGACTTTC
size: NA
V: TRBV5-8
D: TRBD1
J: TRBJ2-6

CDR3: CASSSHSSYEQYF
DNA: TGTGCCAGCAGTAGTCACAGCTCCTACGAGCAGTACTTC
size: NA
V: TRBV28
D: NA
J: TRBJ2-7

CDR3: CASSLLAVQRGDTQYF
DNA: TGCGCCAGCAGCCTGCTAGCGGTCCAAAGGGGGGATACGCAGTATTTT
size: NA
V: TRBV5-1
D: NA
J: TRBJ2-3

CDR3: CASSRDSLNTEAFF
DNA: TGTGCCAGCAGCCGAGACAGTTTGAACACTGAAGCTTTCTTT
size: NA
V: TRBV7-9
D: NA
J: TRBJ1-1

CDR3: CASSPQGQGYEQYF
DNA: TGTGCCAGCTCACCACAGGGACAGGGATACGAGCAGTACTTC
size: NA
V: TRBV18
D: TRBD1
J: TRBJ2-7

CDR3: CASSYSGVSYEQYF
DNA: TGTGCCAGCAGTTACTCCGGAGTGTCCTACGAGCAGTACTTC
size: NA
V: TRBV6-6
D: NA
J: TRBJ2-7

CDR3: CASKGGQTFYGYTF
DNA: TGTGCCAGCAAGGGGGGGCAGACCTTCTATGGCTACACCTTC
size: NA
V: TRBV28
D: NA
J: TRBJ1-2

CDR3: CASSGSTTGYGGNTIYF
DNA: TGTGCCAGCAGCGGAAGCACGACAGGGTACGGTGGAAACACCATATATTTT
size: NA
V: TRBV9
D: TRBD1
J: TRBJ1-3

CDR3: CASSLYPGQETQYF
DNA: TGCGCCAGCAGCTTATATCCGGGACAAGAGACCCAGTACTTC
size: NA
V: TRBV5-1
D: NA
J: TRBJ2-5

CDR3: CASSSAPPRGSSYEQYF
DNA: TGTGCCAGCAGTTCCGCGCCCCCCAGGGGTAGCTCCTACGAGCAGTACTTC
size: NA
V: TRBV27
D: NA
J: TRBJ2-7

CDR3: CASSTYRSNTGELFF
DNA: TGTGCCAGCAGCACGTACAGATCGAACACCGGGGAGCTGTTTTTT
size: NA
V: TRBV7-9
D: NA
J: TRBJ2-2

CDR3: CSVVRDRSNEQYF
DNA: TGCAGCGTTGTTCGGGACAGGTCGAACGAGCAGTACTTC
size: NA
V: TRBV29-1
D: TRBD1
J: TRBJ2-7

CDR3: CASSQPRGLGEKLFF
DNA: TGTGCCAGCAGCCAGCCCAGGGGTTTGGGGGAAAAACTGTTTTTT
size: NA
V: TRBV3-1/TRBV3-2
D: NA
J: TRBJ1-4

CDR3: CASRLRGQGWYEQYF
DNA: TGTGCCAGCAGGCTCCGCGGACAGGGGTGGTACGAGCAGTACTTC
size: NA
V: TRBV2
D: TRBD1
J: TRBJ2-7

CDR3: CASSQGDGLSGNTIYF
DNA: TGTGCCAGCAGTCAGGGGGACGGGCTCTCTGGAAACACCATATATTTT
size: NA
V: TRBV27
D: TRBD1
J: TRBJ1-3

CDR3: CASSSAGASNEQFF
DNA: TGTGCCAGCAGTTCAGCGGGAGCCTCGAATGAGCAGTTCTTC
size: NA
V: TRBV27
D: TRBD2
J: TRBJ2-1

CDR3: CASSEDRGTHQPQHF
DNA: TGTGCCAGCAGTGAGGACAGGGGCACCCATCAGCCCCAGCATTTT
size: few
V: TRBV6-1
D: TRBD1
J: TRBJ1-5

CDR3: CASSPQGNQPQHF
DNA: TGTGCCAGCAGCCCACAGGGGAATCAGCCCCAGCATTTT
size: NA
V: TRBV6-5
D: TRBD1
J: TRBJ1-5

CDR3: CASSVVSTDTDTQYF
DNA: TGTGCCAGCAGCGTAGTGAGTACAGACACAGATACGCAGTATTTT
size: NA
V: TRBV9
D: NA
J: TRBJ2-3

CDR3: CASSAGGPSGEFF
DNA: TGTGCCAGCAGTGCGGGAGGGCCGAGTGGGGAGTTCTTC
size: few
V: TRBV2
D: TRBD2
J: TRBJ2-1

CDR3: CASSPQGQNTEAFF
DNA: TGTGCCAGCTCACCTCAGGGACAGAACACTGAAGCTTTCTTT
size: NA
V: TRBV18
D: NA
J: TRBJ1-1

CDR3: CASGLAGVNEQFF
DNA: TGTGCCAGCGGACTAGCGGGAGTTAATGAGCAGTTCTTC
size: NA
V: TRBV27
D: TRBD2
J: TRBJ2-1

CDR3: CASSLGQNTEAFF
DNA: TGTGCCAGCAGCTTAGGGCAGAACACTGAAGCTTTCTTT
size: NA
V: TRBV11-2
D: NA
J: TRBJ1-1

CDR3: CASSFRTSSEQYF
DNA: TGTGCCAGCAGTTTCAGGACTAGTAGCGAGCAGTACTTC
size: NA
V: TRBV12-3/TRBV12-4
D: TRBD2
J: TRBJ2-7

CDR3: CASSSGQGTPQETQYF
DNA: TGTGCCAGCAGCTCCGGACAGGGAACCCCCCAAGAGACCCAGTACTTC
size: NA
V: TRBV11-2
D: TRBD1
J: TRBJ2-5

CDR3: CASSPLWAGAPMTEAFF
DNA: TGTGCCAGCAGCCCCCTTTGGGCAGGGGCCCCGATGACTGAAGCTTTCTTT
size: NA
V: TRBV9
D: NA
J: TRBJ1-1

CDR3: CASSFTVLYGYTF
DNA: TGCGCCAGCAGCTTCACAGTCCTCTATGGCTACACCTTC
size: once
V: TRBV5-1
D: NA
J: TRBJ1-2

CDR3: CASSIGGLAAYNEQFF
DNA: TGTGCCAGTAGTATAGGAGGCCTAGCGGCTTACAATGAGCAGTTCTTC
size: NA
V: TRBV19
D: TRBD2
J: TRBJ2-1

CDR3: CASSFGRPKGVEQYF
DNA: TGTGCCAGCAGTTTCGGGAGGCCTAAGGGCGTCGAGCAGTACTTC
size: NA
V: TRBV27
D: TRBD2
J: TRBJ2-7